Given below is one T cell receptor beta chain in context. This CDR3 region has 13 residues. Germline CDR1 reads MDHEN; CDR2 reads SYDVKM. Between the trimmed V and J ends, which lost 11 bases and 1 base, there was a span of 13 bases. Sequenced by immunoSEQ multiplex PCR; TCRdb stores in-frame clones only, minus some. The sample contains around 53,000 clones, about 93% of which appear only once. This sample was included in a study of early stage breast cancer tumors. Input material: blood. V usage is TRBV28 and J usage is TRBJ2-3, with D possibly TRBD1 on 5 matching bases. This clonotype was sampled from a person aged 65 to 85 with breast cancer. In DNA form, the CDR3 reads TGTGCCCTATCTGAAGGGGGCACAGATACGCAGTATTTT. Amino acids: CALSEGGTDTQYF.